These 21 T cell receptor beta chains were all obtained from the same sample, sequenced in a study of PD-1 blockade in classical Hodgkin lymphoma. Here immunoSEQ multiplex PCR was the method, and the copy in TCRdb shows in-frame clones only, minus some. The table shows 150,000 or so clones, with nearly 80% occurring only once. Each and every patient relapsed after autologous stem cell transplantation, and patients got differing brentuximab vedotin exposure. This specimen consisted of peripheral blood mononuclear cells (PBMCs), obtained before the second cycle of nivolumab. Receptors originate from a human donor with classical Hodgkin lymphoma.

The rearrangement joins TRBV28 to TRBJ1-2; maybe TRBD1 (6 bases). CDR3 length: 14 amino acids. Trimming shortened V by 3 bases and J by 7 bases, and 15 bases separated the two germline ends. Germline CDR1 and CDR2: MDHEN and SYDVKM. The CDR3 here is CASSLVNRVFGYTF. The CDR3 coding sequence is TGTGCCAGCAGTTTGGTTAACAGGGTTTTTGGCTACACCTTC.

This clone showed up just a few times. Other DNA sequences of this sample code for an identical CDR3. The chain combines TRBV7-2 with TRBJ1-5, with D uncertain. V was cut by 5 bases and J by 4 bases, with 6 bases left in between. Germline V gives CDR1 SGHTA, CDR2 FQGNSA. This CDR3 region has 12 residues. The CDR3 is CASSPTNQPQHF. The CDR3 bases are TGTGCCAGCAGCCCTACGAATCAGCCCCAGCATTTT.

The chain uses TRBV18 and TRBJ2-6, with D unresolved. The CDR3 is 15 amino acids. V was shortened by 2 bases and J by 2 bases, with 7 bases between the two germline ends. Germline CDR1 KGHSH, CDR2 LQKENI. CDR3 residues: CASSPGRAGANVLTF. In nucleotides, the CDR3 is TGTGCCAGCTCACCAGGAAGGGCTGGGGCCAACGTCCTGACTTTC.

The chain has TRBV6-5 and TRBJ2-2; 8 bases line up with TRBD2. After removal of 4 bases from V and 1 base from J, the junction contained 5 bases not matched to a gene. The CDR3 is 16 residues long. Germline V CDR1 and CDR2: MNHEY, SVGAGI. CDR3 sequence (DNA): TGTGCCAGCAGTTTCAAGCGGGGGATGAACACCGGGGAGCTGTTTTTT. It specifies CASSFKRGMNTGELFF.

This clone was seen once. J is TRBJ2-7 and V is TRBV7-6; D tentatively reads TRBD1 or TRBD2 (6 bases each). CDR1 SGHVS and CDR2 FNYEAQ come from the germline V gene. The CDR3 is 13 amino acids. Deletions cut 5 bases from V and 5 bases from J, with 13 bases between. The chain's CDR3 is CASSPMEGDEQYF. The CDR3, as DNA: TGTGCCAGCAGCCCGATGGAGGGGGACGAGCAGTACTTC. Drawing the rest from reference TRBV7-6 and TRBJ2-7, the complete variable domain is GAGVSQSPRYKVTKRGQDVALRCDPISGHVSLYWYRQALGQGPEFLTYFNYEAQQDKSGLPNDRFSAERPEGSISTLTIQRTEQRDSAMYRCASSPMEGDEQYFGPGTRLTVT.

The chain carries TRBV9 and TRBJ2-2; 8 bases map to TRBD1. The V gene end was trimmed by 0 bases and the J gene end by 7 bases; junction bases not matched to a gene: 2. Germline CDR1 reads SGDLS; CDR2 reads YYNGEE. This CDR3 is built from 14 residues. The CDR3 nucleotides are TGTGCCAGCAGCGTAGCTGACAGGGGCGGGGAGCTGTTTTTT. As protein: CASSVADRGGELFF. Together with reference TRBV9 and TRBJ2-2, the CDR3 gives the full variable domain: DSGVTQTPKHLITATGQRVTLRCSPRSGDLSVYWYQQSLDQGLQFLIQYYNGEERAKGNILERFSAQQFPDLHSELNLSSLELGDSALYFCASSVADRGGELFFGEGSRLTVL.

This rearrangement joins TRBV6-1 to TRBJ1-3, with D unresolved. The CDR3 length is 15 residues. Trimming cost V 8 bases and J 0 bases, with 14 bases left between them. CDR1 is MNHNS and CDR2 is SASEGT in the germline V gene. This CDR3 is CASYRTGSSGNTIYF. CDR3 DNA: TGTGCCAGCTATCGGACGGGAAGCTCTGGAAACACCATATATTTT.

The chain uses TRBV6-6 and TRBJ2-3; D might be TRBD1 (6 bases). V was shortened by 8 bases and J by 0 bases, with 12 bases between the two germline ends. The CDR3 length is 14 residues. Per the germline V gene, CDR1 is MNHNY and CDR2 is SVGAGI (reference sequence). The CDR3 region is CASRSGQSTDTQYF. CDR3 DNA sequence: TGTGCCAGCCGGTCAGGACAGAGCACAGATACGCAGTATTTT.

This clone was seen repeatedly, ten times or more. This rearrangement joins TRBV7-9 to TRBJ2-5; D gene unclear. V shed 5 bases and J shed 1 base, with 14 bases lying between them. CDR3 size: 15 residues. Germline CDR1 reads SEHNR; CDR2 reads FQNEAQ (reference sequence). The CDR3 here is CASSPFNDGQETQYF. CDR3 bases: TGTGCCAGCAGCCCTTTCAACGACGGCCAAGAGACCCAGTACTTC. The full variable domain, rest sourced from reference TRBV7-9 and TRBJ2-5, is DTGVSQNPRHKITKRGQNVTFRCDPISEHNRLYWYRQTLGQGPEFLTYFQNEAQLEKSRLLSDRFSAERPKGSFSTLEIQRTEQGDSAMYLCASSPFNDGQETQYFGPGTRLLVL.

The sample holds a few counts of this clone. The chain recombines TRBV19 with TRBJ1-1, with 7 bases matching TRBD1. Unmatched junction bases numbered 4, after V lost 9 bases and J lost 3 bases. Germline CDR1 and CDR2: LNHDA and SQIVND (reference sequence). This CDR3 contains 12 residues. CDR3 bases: TGTGCCAGCAACCAGGGGGACACTGAAGCTTTCTTT. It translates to CASNQGDTEAFF.

The CDR3 protein is CASSFRQRNTGELFF. In DNA form, the CDR3 reads TGCGCCAGCAGCTTCCGGCAGAGGAACACCGGGGAGCTGTTTTTT. V and J are TRBV5-1 and TRBJ2-2; D not certain. V was trimmed by 2 bases and J by 1 base, leaving 9 bases between them. The CDR3 totals 15 residues. From germline, CDR1 is SGHRS and CDR2 YFSETQ.

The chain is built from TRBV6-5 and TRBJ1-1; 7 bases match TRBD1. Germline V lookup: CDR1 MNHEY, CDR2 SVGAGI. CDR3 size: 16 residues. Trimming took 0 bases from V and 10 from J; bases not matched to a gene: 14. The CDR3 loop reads CASSYSWGDQGVLAFF. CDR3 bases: TGTGCCAGCAGTTACTCATGGGGTGACCAGGGGGTTTTAGCTTTCTTT.

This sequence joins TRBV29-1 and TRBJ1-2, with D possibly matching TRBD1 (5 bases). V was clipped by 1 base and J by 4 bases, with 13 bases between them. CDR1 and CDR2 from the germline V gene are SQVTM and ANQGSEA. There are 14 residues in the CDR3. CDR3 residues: CSVEVRGVLYGYTF. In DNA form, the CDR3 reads TGCAGCGTTGAAGTCCGAGGGGTTCTCTATGGCTACACCTTC.

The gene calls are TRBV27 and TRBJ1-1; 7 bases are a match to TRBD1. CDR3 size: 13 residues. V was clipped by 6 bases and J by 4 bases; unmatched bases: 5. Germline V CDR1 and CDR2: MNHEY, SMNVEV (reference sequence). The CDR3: CASRRQGGTEAFF. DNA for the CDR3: TGTGCCAGCAGGAGACAGGGCGGCACTGAAGCTTTCTTT.

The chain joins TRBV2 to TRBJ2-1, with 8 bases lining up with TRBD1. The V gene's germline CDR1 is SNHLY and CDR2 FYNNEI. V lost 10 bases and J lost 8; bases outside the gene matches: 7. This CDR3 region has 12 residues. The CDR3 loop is CAKEQGVYEQFF. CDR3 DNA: TGTGCCAAAGAACAGGGGGTTTATGAGCAGTTCTTC. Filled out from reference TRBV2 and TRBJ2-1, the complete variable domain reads EPEVTQTPSHQVTQMGQEVILRCVPISNHLYFYWYRQILGQKVEFLVSFYNNEISEKSEIFDDQFSVERPDGSNFTLKIRSTKLEDSAMYFCAKEQGVYEQFFGPGTRLTVL.

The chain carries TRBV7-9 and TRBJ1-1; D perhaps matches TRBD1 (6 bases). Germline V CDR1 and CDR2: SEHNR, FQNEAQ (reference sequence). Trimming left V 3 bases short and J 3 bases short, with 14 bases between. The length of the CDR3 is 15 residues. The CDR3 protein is CASSFGGGRDTEAFF. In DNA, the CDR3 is TGTGCCAGCAGCTTTGGCGGGGGGCGAGACACTGAAGCTTTCTTT.

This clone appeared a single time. CDR3: CASTYKRQFNSPLHF. CDR3 DNA: TGTGCCAGCACCTACAAGAGGCAGTTTAATTCACCCCTCCACTTT. The chain joins TRBV27 to TRBJ1-6; D ambiguous. V gave up 7 bases and J gave up 6 bases, with 16 bases separating them. Germline lookup yields CDR1 MNHEY and CDR2 SMNVEV (reference sequence). The CDR3 spans 15 residues.

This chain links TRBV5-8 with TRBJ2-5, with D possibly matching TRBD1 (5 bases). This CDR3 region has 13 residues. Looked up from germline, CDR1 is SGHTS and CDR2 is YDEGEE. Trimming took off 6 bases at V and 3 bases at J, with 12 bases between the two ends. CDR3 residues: CASNNVGEETQYF. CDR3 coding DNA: TGTGCCAGCAATAATGTAGGGGAAGAGACCCAGTACTTC. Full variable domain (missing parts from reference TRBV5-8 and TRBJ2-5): EAGVTQSPTHLIKTRGQQATLRCSPISGHTSVYWYQQALGLGLQFLLWYDEGEERNRGNFPPRFSGRQFPNYSSELNVNALELEDSALYLCASNNVGEETQYFGPGTRLLVL.

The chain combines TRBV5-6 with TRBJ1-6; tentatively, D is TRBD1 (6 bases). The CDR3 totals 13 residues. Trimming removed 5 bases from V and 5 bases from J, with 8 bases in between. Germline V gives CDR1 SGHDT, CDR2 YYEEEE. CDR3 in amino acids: CASRQGNNSPLHF. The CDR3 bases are TGTGCCAGCAGACAGGGAAATAATTCACCCCTCCACTTT.

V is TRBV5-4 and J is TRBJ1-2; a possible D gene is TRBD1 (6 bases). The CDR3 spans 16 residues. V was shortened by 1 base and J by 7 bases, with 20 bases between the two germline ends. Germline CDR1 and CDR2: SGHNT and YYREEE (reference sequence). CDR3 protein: CASSLPGVKADLGYTF. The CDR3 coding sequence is TGTGCCAGCAGCTTGCCAGGGGTTAAGGCCGATCTTGGCTACACCTTC.

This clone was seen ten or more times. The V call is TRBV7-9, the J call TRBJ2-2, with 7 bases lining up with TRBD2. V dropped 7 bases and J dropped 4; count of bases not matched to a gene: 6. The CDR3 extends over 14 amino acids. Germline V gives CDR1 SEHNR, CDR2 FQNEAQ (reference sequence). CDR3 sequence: CASTGGTFTGELFF. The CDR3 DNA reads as TGTGCCAGCACCGGGGGGACCTTCACCGGGGAGCTGTTTTTT. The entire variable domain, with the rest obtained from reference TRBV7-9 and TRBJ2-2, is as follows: DTGVSQNPRHKITKRGQNVTFRCDPISEHNRLYWYRQTLGQGPEFLTYFQNEAQLEKSRLLSDRFSAERPKGSFSTLEIQRTEQGDSAMYLCASTGGTFTGELFFGEGSRLTVL.